This entry lists 27 T cell receptor beta chains sequenced from one sample in a study of T cell changes during pregnancy in multiple sclerosis (dated by TCRdb to about 2019). To prepare the library, the immunoSEQ multiplex PCR assay was applied. Here the immuneACCESS table is served through TCRdb, limited to in-frame sequences with V and J called. Missing clones are a known gap in these copies; in checked studies unresolved V genes cover under half, and the rest lacks a known reason. A total of some 93,000 clones appear in this sample, 75% to 95% of them only once. In total, the top ten clones hold under 2% of the sample. The specimen was peripheral blood, collected after pregnancy. These receptors were collected from a female donor in good health, enrolled as a control in a pregnancy study.

The V call is TRBV28, the J call TRBJ2-7; D gene uncertain. V dropped 5 bases and J dropped 5 bases, with 7 bases sitting between them. The CDR3 spans 11 residues. Germline V gives CDR1 MDHEN, CDR2 SYDVKM. CDR3 DNA sequence: TGTGCCAGCAGTACTTTGAACGAGCAGTACTTC. Translating it yields CASSTLNEQYF.

J is TRBJ1-5 and V is TRBV7-8; possibly TRBD1 for D (5 bases). CDR3 length equals 15 residues. V lost 1 base, J lost 2 bases, and 9 bases lay in between. Germline V gene data show CDR1 as SGHVS and CDR2 as FQNEAQ. DNA for the CDR3: TGTGCCAGCAGCTTAGACGGAGGGGGCAATCAGCCCCAGCATTTT. Its translation is CASSLDGGGNQPQHF.

The chain couples TRBV18 to TRBJ1-1, with 7 bases lining up with TRBD1. Looked up from germline, CDR1 is KGHSH and CDR2 is LQKENI. V dropped 8 bases and J dropped 8; count of bases not matched to a gene: 17. The length of the CDR3 is 15 residues. CDR3 in amino acids: CASGSSRLTGQEAFF. CDR3 coding DNA: TGTGCCAGCGGTTCTTCGCGACTTACGGGACAGGAAGCTTTCTTT.

The chain recombines TRBV7-2 with TRBJ1-4, with D possibly matching TRBD1 (5 bases). V was cut by 5 bases and J by 8 bases, with 18 bases left in between. Germline V CDR1 and CDR2: SGHTA, FQGNSA. The CDR3 is 15 residues long. CDR3 in amino acids: CASSPTGGVGEKLFF. CDR3 nucleotides: TGTGCCAGCAGCCCTACGGGGGGAGTAGGAGAAAAACTGTTTTTT.

This chain links TRBV20-1 with TRBJ1-2; the D is unclear. The CDR3 spans 11 residues. V gave up 0 bases and J gave up 7 bases, with 6 bases separating them. CDR1 DFQATT and CDR2 SNEGSKA come from the germline V gene (reference sequence). The CDR3 DNA sequence: TGCAGTGCTAGAGATCTGTCTGGCTACACCTTC. The encoded protein is CSARDLSGYTF.

This chain uses TRBV6-4 with TRBJ2-3; D gene uncertain. V was shortened by 3 bases and J by 4 bases, with 14 bases between the two germline ends. Germline V gene lookup returns CDR1 MRHNA and CDR2 SNTAGT. The CDR3 covers 15 residues. For the CDR3, the DNA is TGTGCCAGCAGTGAAAGAGATGGTTCGGCAGATACGCAGTATTTT. As protein: CASSERDGSADTQYF.

This clone has a handful of counts. The chain uses TRBV2 and TRBJ1-2; no reliable D call. CDR3 length: 11 residues. Germline V gives CDR1 SNHLY, CDR2 FYNNEI. V was pared by 10 bases and J by 8 bases, with 14 bases between. CDR3 coding DNA: TGTGCCACCTGGAGAGGGAGCGGCTACACCTTC. It codes for CATWRGSGYTF.

The chain carries TRBV19 and TRBJ2-2, with a tentative D call TRBD2 (6 bases). The germline V and J ends were trimmed by 5 bases and 4 bases, with 11 bases remaining between them. This CDR3 comprises 14 residues. The V gene's germline CDR1 is LNHDA and CDR2 SQIVND (reference sequence). CDR3 in amino acids: CASSELASTGELFF. CDR3 sequence (DNA): TGTGCCAGTAGTGAGCTAGCGTCCACCGGGGAGCTGTTTTTT.

J is TRBJ1-4 and V is TRBV19; D remains ambiguous. Germline assignment: CDR1 LNHDA and CDR2 SQIVND (reference sequence). The CDR3 length is 13 residues. Trimming took 9 bases from V and 8 from J, leaving 16 bases between them. CDR3 sequence (DNA): TGTGCCAGCCACCCCCTGGGCGACGAAAAACTGTTTTTT. As protein: CASHPLGDEKLFF.

CDR3 protein: CASSYDRTNGYTF. As DNA, the CDR3 is TGTGCCAGCAGTTACGACAGGACGAATGGCTACACCTTC. The rearrangement uses TRBV6-5 and TRBJ1-2; a weak D match, TRBD1 (6 bases). The CDR3 contains 13 residues. Germline values: CDR1 MNHEY, CDR2 SVGAGI. V shed 2 bases and J shed 6 bases, with 10 bases lying between them.

The CDR3: CASSYGGASGELFF. The CDR3 DNA sequence: TGTGCCAGCAGTTACGGTGGGGCGTCCGGGGAGCTGTTTTTT. This chain joins TRBV6-6 and TRBJ2-2, with a tentative D call TRBD1 (5 bases). Germline assignment: CDR1 MNHNY and CDR2 SVGAGI (reference sequence). V dropped 2 bases and J dropped 6 bases, with 10 bases sitting between them. The CDR3 covers 14 residues.

The chain has TRBV7-6 and TRBJ2-5, with a weak D call TRBD2 (5 bases). The CDR3 has 14 residues. The germline V gene has CDR1 SGHVS and CDR2 FNYEAQ. Trimming stripped 6 bases from V and 3 bases from J, with 14 bases between. Here the CDR3 reads CASRRKRAEETQYF. CDR3 DNA sequence: TGTGCCAGCAGACGTAAGAGGGCCGAAGAGACCCAGTACTTC.

CDR3 bases: TGTGCCAGCAGCCGTGCGGGGGACTCTGGAAACACCATATATTTT. It translates to CASSRAGDSGNTIYF. This chain joins TRBV6-6 and TRBJ1-3; D is possibly TRBD1 (5 bases). Between the trimmed V and J ends, which lost 6 bases and 0 bases, there was a span of 12 bases. Germline CDR1 reads MNHNY; CDR2 reads SVGAGI (reference sequence). CDR3 length: 15 amino acids.

V usage is TRBV11-3 and J usage is TRBJ1-2; 7 bases agree with TRBD1. Per the germline V gene, CDR1 is SGHNT and CDR2 is YENEEA. Trimming at V came to 6 bases and at J to 4 bases, leaving 14 bases not matched to a gene. The CDR3 extends over 16 amino acids. This CDR3 is CASRCDAQGVCYGYTF. The CDR3 nucleotides read TGTGCCAGCAGGTGTGATGCTCAGGGGGTGTGCTATGGCTACACCTTC.

This chain joins TRBV28 and TRBJ1-4; D remains unclear. V dropped 3 bases and J dropped 8 bases, with 10 bases sitting between them. There are 13 residues in the CDR3. The germline CDR1 and CDR2 sequences are MDHEN and SYDVKM. For the CDR3, the DNA is TGTGCCAGCAGTTTCATCAGCGCGGAAAAACTGTTTTTT. Its translation: CASSFISAEKLFF.

The chain recombines TRBV7-9 with TRBJ1-2, with 12 positions matching TRBD1. The CDR3 consists of 19 residues. Unmatched junction bases numbered 10, after V lost 2 bases and J lost 0 bases. Germline V gives CDR1 SEHNR, CDR2 FQNEAQ (reference sequence). CDR3 region: CASSLMGPGQGASNYGYTF. CDR3 in DNA: TGTGCCAGCAGCTTAATGGGTCCGGGACAGGGGGCTTCTAACTATGGCTACACCTTC.

This clone is a singleton in its sample. This sequence joins TRBV2 and TRBJ1-5; D remains ambiguous. The CDR3 is 15 amino acids. V shed 3 bases and J shed 3 bases, with 12 bases lying between them. The germline V gene has CDR1 SNHLY and CDR2 FYNNEI. The CDR3 region is CASSDGRNNNQPQHF. The CDR3 DNA sequence: TGTGCCAGCAGTGATGGGCGCAACAACAATCAGCCCCAGCATTTT.

This rearrangement joins TRBV18 to TRBJ1-2; 7 bases map to TRBD1. This CDR3 is 14 amino acids long. The germline V gene encodes CDR1 KGHSH and CDR2 LQKENI. J gave up 0 bases and V 5 bases, and 3 bases lay outside the gene matches. The CDR3 region is CASSTGTANYGYTF. CDR3 nucleotide sequence: TGTGCCAGCTCAACCGGGACAGCTAACTATGGCTACACCTTC.

This chain connects TRBV4-2 to TRBJ1-6; D perhaps matches TRBD1 (6 bases). Germline assignment: CDR1 LGHNA and CDR2 YNFKEQ. Between the trimmed V and J ends, which lost 2 bases and 0 bases, there was a span of 14 bases. The length of the CDR3 is 18 residues. Here the CDR3 reads CASSQNRVKSSYNSPLHF. The CDR3 DNA reads as TGTGCCAGCAGCCAAAACAGGGTAAAAAGCTCCTATAATTCACCCCTCCACTTT.

V and J are TRBV4-1 and TRBJ1-2; 10 positions agree with TRBD1. The CDR3 is 15 amino acids. The J segment lost 5 bases and the V segment lost 2 bases, leaving 5 bases of the junction unmatched. Germline V gene sequence: CDR1 MGHRA, CDR2 YSYEKL. CDR3 amino acids: CASSQPGQGEYGYTF. The CDR3 nucleotides read TGCGCCAGCAGCCAACCCGGACAGGGGGAGTATGGCTACACCTTC.

This chain connects TRBV29-1 to TRBJ1-1; D is possibly TRBD1 (5 bases). V shed 6 bases and J shed 6 bases, with 17 bases lying between them. Germline lookup yields CDR1 SQVTM and CDR2 ANQGSEA. The CDR3 extends over 13 amino acids. The CDR3 region has the DNA TGCAGCGTCCGACACCTCCAGGGCGCTGAAGCTTTCTTT. Translated: CSVRHLQGAEAFF.

This chain connects TRBV7-2 to TRBJ1-5; D possibly corresponds to TRBD1 (5 bases). Germline lookup yields CDR1 SGHTA and CDR2 FQGNSA. Trimming removed 5 bases from V and 7 bases from J, with 12 bases in between. The CDR3 loop spans 13 amino acids. In nucleotides, the CDR3 is TGTGCCAGCAGCCGATGGGGCCAGCAGCCCCAGCATTTT. This codes for CASSRWGQQPQHF.

This clone came up once. The rearrangement joins TRBV7-6 to TRBJ2-7; TRBD1 might be the D (6 bases). This CDR3 has 13 amino acids. The ends were cut back, 4 bases at V and 3 bases at J, with 10 bases in the middle. In germline, CDR1 is SGHVS, CDR2 FNYEAQ. The CDR3 loop is CASSYQDSYEQYF. CDR3 sequence (DNA): TGTGCCAGCAGCTACCAGGACAGCTACGAGCAGTACTTC.

The genes are TRBV9 and TRBJ2-2; 11 nucleotides align to TRBD2. The CDR3 is 17 amino acids. V trimming: 0 bases; J trimming: 3 bases; junction bases outside the gene matches: 4. The germline V gene encodes CDR1 SGDLS and CDR2 YYNGEE. CDR3 nucleotides: TGTGCCAGCAGCGTAGCTACTAGCGGGGGAGACACCGGGGAGCTGTTTTTT. It translates to CASSVATSGGDTGELFF.

The V gene is TRBV18, the J gene TRBJ2-1; a weak D match, TRBD1 (5 bases). The germline V gene encodes CDR1 KGHSH and CDR2 LQKENI. With 0 bases removed from V and 4 bases from J, the gap between germline ends came to 7 bases. The CDR3 has 14 residues. This CDR3 reads CASSPPKGYNEQFF. The CDR3 DNA reads as TGTGCCAGCTCACCACCGAAGGGGTACAATGAGCAGTTCTTC. Combining the CDR3 with reference TRBV18 and TRBJ2-1 gives the whole variable domain NAGVMQNPRHLVRRRGQEARLRCSPMKGHSHVYWYRQLPEEGLKFMVYLQKENIIDESGMPKERFSAEFPKEGPSILRIQQVVRGDSAAYFCASSPPKGYNEQFFGPGTRLTVL.

This chain connects TRBV9 to TRBJ2-7; TRBD2 agrees at 7 bases. In germline, CDR1 is SGDLS, CDR2 YYNGEE. The J segment lost 3 bases and the V segment lost 1 base, leaving 7 bases of the junction unmatched. There are 15 residues in the CDR3. The CDR3 protein is CASSVSGTMNYEQYF. CDR3 nucleotide sequence: TGTGCCAGCAGCGTATCCGGGACTATGAACTACGAGCAGTACTTC.

The chain recombines TRBV28 with TRBJ2-1; D remains ambiguous. The CDR3 has 11 amino acids. Germline V gene lookup returns CDR1 MDHEN and CDR2 SYDVKM. With 6 bases removed from V and 7 bases from J, the gap between germline ends came to 7 bases. Here the CDR3 DNA reads TGTGCCAGCAGACTTGTAAATGAGCAGTTCTTC. It translates to CASRLVNEQFF.